These 21 T cell receptor beta chains share one sample of origin, sequenced in a study of human T cells and chemical hapten exposure. TCRdb reprocessed the 5' RACE reads with MiXCR, giving one entry per CDR3 protein. This table holds more than 140,000 distinct CDR3 sequences, around 4% found once. Before extraction, the whole blood was not fractionated, and total RNA was taken from it. These receptors all stem from a female donor in good health.

The chain is built from TRBV6-5 and TRBJ2-5, with D possibly TRBD2 on 7 matching bases. V shed 0 bases and J shed 2 bases, with 13 bases lying between them. The germline V gene has CDR1 MNHEY and CDR2 SVGAGI. The CDR3 is made up of 16 amino acids. CDR3 protein: CASSYSRGGEQETQYF. In DNA form, the CDR3 reads TGTGCCAGCAGTTACTCCCGAGGGGGGGAACAAGAGACCCAGTACTTC.

This clonotype was counted at least ten times. The chain combines TRBV20-1 with TRBJ2-5, with D tentatively TRBD2 (6 bases). This CDR3 is built from 15 residues. V was shortened by 2 bases and J by 5 bases, with 18 bases between the two germline ends. CDR1 and CDR2 (germline): DFQATT, SNEGSKA (reference sequence). The CDR3 DNA reads TGCAGTGCTAGAATTCCGCTAGCGTTACGGGAGACCCAGTACTTC. It codes for CSARIPLALRETQYF.

This clonotype showed up just a few times. The chain links TRBV12-5 to TRBJ1-6; 10 bases map to TRBD1. Germline V gene data show CDR1 as LGHNT and CDR2 as FRNRAP. The J segment lost 6 bases and the V segment lost 4 bases, leaving 3 bases of the junction unmatched. The CDR3 runs to 15 residues. CDR3: CASGSGQGTNSPLHF. The CDR3 coding sequence is TGTGCTAGTGGTTCGGGACAGGGGACTAATTCACCCCTCCACTTT.

The rearrangement uses TRBV20-1 and TRBJ1-2; D not resolved. Germline CDR1 is DFQATT and CDR2 is SNEGSKA (reference sequence). Trimming removed 2 bases from V and 6 bases from J, with 7 bases in between. CDR3 length: 11 residues. The CDR3 DNA reads as TGCAGTGCTAGAATGGGTGATGGCTACACCTTC. It yields the protein CSARMGDGYTF.

This clonotype was seen many times. This chain connects TRBV3-1 to TRBJ1-4; D is uncertain. The CDR3 has 14 amino acids. Trimming shortened V by 0 bases and J by 10 bases, and 12 bases separated the two germline ends. The germline V gene encodes CDR1 LGHDT and CDR2 YNNKEL (reference sequence). The CDR3 loop reads CASSQDTVAGKLFF. CDR3 nucleotides: TGTGCCAGCAGCCAAGATACGGTGGCGGGAAAACTGTTTTTT.

This clonotype was picked up many times. The rearrangement joins TRBV6-6 to TRBJ2-1, with 8 positions matching TRBD2. V gave up 0 bases and J gave up 9 bases; unmatched junction bases: 16. Germline V gene sequence: CDR1 MNHNY, CDR2 SVGAGI (reference sequence). The CDR3 loop spans 18 amino acids. In nucleotides, the CDR3 is TGTGCCAGCAGTTACTCGAGAGGGCGGGGGGATCTTGCGGGTGAGCAGTTCTTC. It codes for CASSYSRGRGDLAGEQFF.

Concerning this clonotype itself: A much larger clonotype is one base distant, so this may be a read error. This rearrangement joins TRBV5-1 to TRBJ1-4, with D perhaps TRBD1 (6 bases). CDR1 SGHRS and CDR2 YFSETQ come from the germline V gene. Trimming left V 7 bases short and J 5 bases short, with 12 bases between. The CDR3 length is 13 residues. The CDR3 DNA follows: TGCGCCAGCCAAATGGGGGCAAATGAAAAACTGTTTTTT. As protein: CASQMGANEKLFF. Combining the CDR3 with reference TRBV5-1 and TRBJ1-4 gives the whole variable domain KAGVTQTPRYLIKTRGQQVTLSCSPISGHRSVSWYQQTPGQGLQFLFEYFSETQRNKGNFPGRFSGRQFSNSRSEMNVSTLELGDSALYLCASQMGANEKLFFGSGTQLSVL.

This clonotype was seen many times. The chain carries TRBV12-3 or TRBV12-4 and TRBJ2-5; D uncertain. The CDR3 loop spans 15 amino acids. V was clipped by 0 bases and J by 2 bases, with 10 bases between them. In nucleotides, the CDR3 is TGTGCCAGCAGTTTAGCCTCGGTGTTGCAAGAGACCCAGTACTTC. This encodes CASSLASVLQETQYF.

This clonotype was seen repeatedly, ten times or more. This chain joins TRBV5-1 and TRBJ2-2, with 7 bases matching TRBD1. After removal of 7 bases from V and 0 bases from J, the junction contained 6 bases not matched to a gene. The CDR3 extends over 15 amino acids. From germline, CDR1 is SGHRS and CDR2 YFSETQ. CDR3 sequence: CASGDRVANTGELFF. Here the CDR3 DNA reads TGCGCCAGCGGAGACAGGGTAGCGAACACCGGGGAGCTGTTTTTT.

This clonotype showed up just a few times. This chain connects TRBV7-2 to TRBJ1-5, with D perhaps TRBD1 (6 bases). The V end was cut by 1 base, the J end by 2 bases, with 15 bases between. The CDR3 is 17 residues long. Germline values: CDR1 SGHTA, CDR2 FQGNSA. The CDR3 loop reads CASSLESGRGGNQPQHF. CDR3 coding DNA: TGTGCCAGCAGCTTAGAAAGTGGCAGGGGAGGCAATCAGCCCCAGCATTTT.

This clonotype was counted only a few times. This chain uses TRBV20-1 with TRBJ1-5, with 7 bases that match TRBD1. The germline gives CDR1 DFQATT, CDR2 SNEGSKA (reference sequence). The trim removed 4 bases at V and 1 base at J, leaving 1 base unmatched. The CDR3 extends over 13 amino acids. Here the CDR3 DNA reads TGCAGTGCTAACAGGGGCAGCAATCAGCCCCAGCATTTT. It encodes CSANRGSNQPQHF.

Concerning this clonotype: A clone one base away is much larger, so this may be a read error. The chain employs TRBV6-1 and TRBJ1-1; maybe TRBD1 (5 bases). Germline values: CDR1 MNHNS, CDR2 SASEGT. V lost 7 bases, J lost 8 bases, and 11 bases lay in between. The CDR3 is 11 amino acids. The CDR3 bases are TGTGCCAGCACTCGCGGGGGAGAAGCTTTCTTT. Its translation is CASTRGGEAFF.

The chain recombines TRBV9 with TRBJ2-3, with D tentatively TRBD2 (5 bases). V lost 2 bases, J lost 4 bases, and 11 bases lay in between. CDR1 and CDR2 (germline): SGDLS, YYNGEE. This CDR3 is built from 14 residues. The CDR3 DNA reads as TGTGCCAGCAGCGTTTCCGGACTTCCAGATACGCAGTATTTT. This gives the protein CASSVSGLPDTQYF.

Many counts were recorded for this clonotype. The V and J genes are TRBV10-3 and TRBJ2-3; a possible D gene is TRBD1 (5 bases). The CDR3 spans 17 residues. V dropped 3 bases and J dropped 1 base, with 17 bases sitting between them. Germline CDR1 reads ENHRY; CDR2 reads SYGVKD. The CDR3 loop reads CAISDFNIGHGTDTQYF. CDR3 sequence (DNA): TGTGCCATCAGTGATTTTAACATCGGACACGGCACAGATACGCAGTATTTT.

This clonotype was found many times. V gene TRBV3-1 combines with J gene TRBJ2-7; a possible D gene is TRBD2 (5 bases). Germline V CDR1 and CDR2: LGHDT, YNNKEL (reference sequence). The CDR3 covers 16 residues. V was pared by 3 bases and J by 6 bases, with 21 bases between. This CDR3 is CASSHLSTGPEVEQYF. For the CDR3, the DNA is TGTGCCAGCAGCCACCTTTCGACCGGTCCGGAGGTCGAGCAGTACTTC.

This clonotype was counted many times. The rearrangement uses TRBV20-1 and TRBJ1-6; TRBD1 aligns across 9 bases. CDR3 length equals 14 residues. The V and J ends lost 6 bases and 7 bases, in that order; junction bases with no gene match: 7. The germline gives CDR1 DFQATT, CDR2 SNEGSKA (reference sequence). The CDR3 protein is CSAGDRAKNSPLHF. The CDR3 DNA sequence: TGCAGTGCGGGGGACAGGGCCAAAAATTCACCCCTCCACTTT.

This clonotype was seen repeatedly, ten times or more. The chain links TRBV5-1 to TRBJ2-7, with 10 positions matching TRBD1. CDR1 SGHRS and CDR2 YFSETQ come from the germline V gene. Trimming cost V 4 bases and J 4 bases; bases outside gene matches: 5. The CDR3 extends over 14 amino acids. The CDR3 nucleotides are TGCGCCAGCAGCAAGGACAGGGGGGCGTACGAGCAGTACTTC. It specifies CASSKDRGAYEQYF.

The chain is built from TRBV6-2 or TRBV6-3 and TRBJ1-2; TRBD1 might be the D (5 bases). Deletions cut 7 bases from V and 0 bases from J, with 15 bases between. CDR3 length equals 15 residues. From germline, CDR1 is MNHEY and CDR2 SVGEGT. CDR3 loop: CASNIKGKPNYGYTF. DNA for the CDR3: TGTGCCAGCAATATAAAGGGGAAGCCTAACTATGGCTACACCTTC.

This clonotype was observed many times. This chain uses TRBV20-1 with TRBJ2-7; D remains unclear. The V end lost 2 bases, the J end lost 0 bases, and 20 bases lay between the germline ends. The CDR3 consists of 17 residues. Germline assignment: CDR1 DFQATT and CDR2 SNEGSKA (reference sequence). The CDR3 loop is CSARPAFPSRSSYEQYF. The DNA for the CDR3 is TGCAGTGCTAGACCTGCCTTCCCGAGTCGAAGCTCCTACGAGCAGTACTTC.

This clonotype was observed many times. CDR3 sequence reads: CASSQDLRLAGGRGWNEQFF. The CDR3 coding sequence is TGCGCCAGCAGCCAAGATCTCAGGCTAGCGGGGGGCCGAGGATGGAATGAGCAGTTCTTC. The chain is built from TRBV4-1 and TRBJ2-1; 11 bases fit TRBD2. V lost 0 bases and J lost 7; bases outside the gene matches: 17. This CDR3 is built from 20 residues. Germline V gene sequence: CDR1 MGHRA, CDR2 YSYEKL.

In this sample, this clonotype turned up many times. The chain employs TRBV20-1 and TRBJ2-7, with 12 bases that match TRBD2. With V trimmed by 6 bases and J by 1 base, 7 bases remained unmatched. The CDR3 is 15 residues long. Germline CDR1 and CDR2: DFQATT and SNEGSKA (reference sequence). CDR3 sequence (DNA): TGCAGTGCAACCCCTAGCGGGGGGGGTTCCTACGAGCAGTACTTC. This sequence encodes CSATPSGGGSYEQYF.